These T cell receptor beta chains were read from a single sample in a study of siplizumab effects on memory and regulatory T cells. This table comes from immunoSEQ multiplex PCR, and its TCRdb copy is limited to in-frame clones, with some not included. The data show about 100,000 clones, with 94% seen just once and 1% to 1.5% held by the top ten. The material sequenced was non-Treg CD4+ T cells sorted from blood. The origin of the receptors is a human donor in good health. The CDR3 runs from the conserved cysteine through the conserved F or W. A D gene is named only where the DNA matches it firmly. Clone sizes are given selectively: once, few, many, or a class where the clone is expanded.

d_gene	j_gene	v_gene	abundance	CDR3aa	CDR3nt
-	TRBJ1-1	TRBV9	-	CASSWGMGNTEAFF	TGTGCCAGCAGTTGGGGGATGGGAAACACTGAAGCTTTCTTT
-	TRBJ2-3	TRBV28	-	CASSLVTDWADTQYF	TGTGCCAGCAGTTTAGTGACAGACTGGGCAGATACGCAGTATTTT
TRBD1	TRBJ2-1	TRBV2	-	CASGGQGPYNEQFF	TGTGCCAGCGGGGGACAGGGTCCCTACAATGAGCAGTTCTTC
TRBD2	TRBJ2-5	TRBV27	-	CASSLLAGTQETQYF	TGTGCCAGCAGTTTGCTAGCGGGGACCCAAGAGACCCAGTACTTC
TRBD1	TRBJ1-3	TRBV6-5	-	CASSYQGERNTIYF	TGTGCCAGCAGTTATCAGGGGGAAAGAAACACCATATATTTT
TRBD1	TRBJ1-2	TRBV18	-	CASSPGTDGGYTF	TGTGCCAGCTCCCCCGGGACAGACGGGGGCTACACCTTC
-	TRBJ2-3	TRBV28	-	CASSYPRSTDTQYF	TGTGCCAGCAGTTACCCCCGAAGCACAGATACGCAGTATTTT
-	TRBJ2-1	TRBV11-2	-	CASSLGSNTEQFF	TGTGCCAGCAGCTTAGGGTCCAACACTGAGCAGTTCTTC
TRBD1	TRBJ1-1	TRBV10-2	-	CASSGQGGTEAFF	TGCGCCAGCAGTGGACAGGGAGGCACTGAAGCTTTCTTT
-	TRBJ2-7	TRBV6-1	-	CASSLPYEQYF	TGTGCCAGCAGTTTGCCCTACGAGCAGTACTTC
-	TRBJ2-1	TRBV7-2	-	CASSPAPVWGAHYNEQFF	TGTGCCAGCAGCCCAGCGCCGGTGTGGGGGGCCCACTACAATGAGCAGTTCTTC
TRBD2	TRBJ2-4	TRBV2	-	CASSEWGGEVNIQYF	TGTGCCAGCAGTGAATGGGGGGGAGAGGTAAACATTCAGTACTTC
-	TRBJ2-5	TRBV25-1	once	CASSGITGHETQYF	TGTGCCAGCAGTGGAATCACAGGGCACGAGACCCAGTACTTC
-	TRBJ1-2	TRBV29-1	-	CSVVSWAAGAGYTF	TGCAGCGTTGTGTCTTGGGCCGCCGGGGCCGGCTACACCTTC
-	TRBJ2-3	TRBV25-1	once	CAPRKGRADTQYF	TGTGCCCCCCGGAAGGGCCGCGCAGATACGCAGTATTTT
-	TRBJ1-2	TRBV2	-	CASDGGDGYTF	TGTGCCAGTGACGGTGGGGATGGCTACACCTTC
-	TRBJ1-2	TRBV20-1	once	CTPVGAKGYTF	TGCACCCCCGTGGGGGCTAAGGGCTACACCTTC
TRBD1	TRBJ1-2	TRBV28	-	CASSFRGYRGAQGGYTF	TGTGCCAGCAGTTTTCGGGGGTACAGGGGCGCCCAGGGTGGCTACACCTTC
TRBD1	TRBJ2-7	TRBV11-2	-	CASSAGTGIYEQYF	TGTGCCAGCAGCGCAGGGACAGGGATCTACGAGCAGTACTTC
TRBD1	TRBJ2-3	TRBV28	-	CASSPDRAQRTQYF	TGTGCCAGCAGTCCGGACAGGGCACAGCGTACGCAGTATTTT